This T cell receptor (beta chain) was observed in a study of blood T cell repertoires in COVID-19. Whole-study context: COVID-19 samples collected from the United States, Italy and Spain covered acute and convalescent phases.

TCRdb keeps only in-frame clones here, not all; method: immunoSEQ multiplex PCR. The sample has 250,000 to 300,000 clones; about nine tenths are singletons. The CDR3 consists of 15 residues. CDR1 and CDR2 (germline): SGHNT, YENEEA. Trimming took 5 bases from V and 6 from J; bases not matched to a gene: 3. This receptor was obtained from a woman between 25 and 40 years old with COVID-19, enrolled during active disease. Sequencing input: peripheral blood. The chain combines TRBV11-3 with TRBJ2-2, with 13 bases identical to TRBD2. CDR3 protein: CASSPGLAGAGELFF. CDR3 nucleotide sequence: TGTGCCAGCAGCCCTGGACTAGCGGGAGCCGGGGAGCTGTTTTTT.